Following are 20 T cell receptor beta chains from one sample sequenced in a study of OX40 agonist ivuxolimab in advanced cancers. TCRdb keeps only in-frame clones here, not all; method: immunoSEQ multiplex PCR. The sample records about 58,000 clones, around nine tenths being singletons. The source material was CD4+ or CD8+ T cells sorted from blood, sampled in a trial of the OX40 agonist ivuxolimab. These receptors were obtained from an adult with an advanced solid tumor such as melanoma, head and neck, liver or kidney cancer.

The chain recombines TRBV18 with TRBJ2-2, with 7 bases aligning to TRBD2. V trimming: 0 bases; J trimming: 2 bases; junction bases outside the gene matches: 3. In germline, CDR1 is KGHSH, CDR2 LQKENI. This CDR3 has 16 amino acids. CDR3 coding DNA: TGTGCCAGCTCACCACCGACTAGCTCCAACACCGGGGAGCTGTTTTTT. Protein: CASSPPTSSNTGELFF.

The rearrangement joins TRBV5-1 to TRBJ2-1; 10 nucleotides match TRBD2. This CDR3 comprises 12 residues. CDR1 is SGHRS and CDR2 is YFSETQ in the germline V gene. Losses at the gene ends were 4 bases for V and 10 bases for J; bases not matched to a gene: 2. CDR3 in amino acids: CASSILAGEQFF. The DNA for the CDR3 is TGCGCCAGCAGCATACTAGCGGGAGAGCAGTTCTTC.

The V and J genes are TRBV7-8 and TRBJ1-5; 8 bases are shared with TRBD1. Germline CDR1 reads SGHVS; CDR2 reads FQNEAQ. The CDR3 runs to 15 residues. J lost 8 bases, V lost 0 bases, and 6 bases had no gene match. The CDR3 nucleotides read TGTGCCAGCAGCTTAGCCCCCGGACAGGGTAAGCCCCAGCATTTT. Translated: CASSLAPGQGKPQHF. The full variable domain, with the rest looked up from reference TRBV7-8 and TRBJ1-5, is GAGVSQSPRYKVAKRGQDVALRCDPISGHVSLFWYQQALGQGPEFLTYFQNEAQLDKSGLPSDRFFAERPEGSVSTLKIQRTQQEDSAVYLCASSLAPGQGKPQHFGDGTRLSIL.

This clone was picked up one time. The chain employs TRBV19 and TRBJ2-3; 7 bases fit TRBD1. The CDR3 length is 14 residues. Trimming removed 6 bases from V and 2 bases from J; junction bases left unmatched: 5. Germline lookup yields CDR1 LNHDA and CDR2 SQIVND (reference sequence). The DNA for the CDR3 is TGTGCCAGTAGCCCCAGGGGGACCACAGATACGCAGTATTTT. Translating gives CASSPRGTTDTQYF.

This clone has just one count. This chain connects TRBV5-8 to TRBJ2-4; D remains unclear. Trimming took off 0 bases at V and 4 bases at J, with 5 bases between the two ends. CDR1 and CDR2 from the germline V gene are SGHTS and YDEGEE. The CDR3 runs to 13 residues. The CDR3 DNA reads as TGTGCCAGCAGCTTGGGGCCGAAAAACATTCAGTACTTC. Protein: CASSLGPKNIQYF.

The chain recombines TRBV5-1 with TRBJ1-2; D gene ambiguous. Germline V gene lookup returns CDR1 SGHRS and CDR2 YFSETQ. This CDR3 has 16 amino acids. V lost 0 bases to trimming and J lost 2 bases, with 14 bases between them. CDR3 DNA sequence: TGCGCCAGCAGCTTGGGACCTTCTGGAGGCAACTATGGCTACACCTTC. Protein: CASSLGPSGGNYGYTF.

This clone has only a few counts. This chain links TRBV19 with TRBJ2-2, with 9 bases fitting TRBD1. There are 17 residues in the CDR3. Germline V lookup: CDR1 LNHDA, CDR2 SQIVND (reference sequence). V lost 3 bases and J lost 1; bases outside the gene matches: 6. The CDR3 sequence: CASSIPDRGGNTGELFF. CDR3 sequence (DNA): TGTGCCAGTAGTATCCCGGACAGGGGCGGGAACACCGGGGAGCTGTTTTTT.

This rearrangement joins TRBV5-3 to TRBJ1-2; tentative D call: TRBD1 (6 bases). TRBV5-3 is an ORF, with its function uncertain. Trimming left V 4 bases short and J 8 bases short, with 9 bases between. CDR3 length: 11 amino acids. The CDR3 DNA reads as TGTGCCAGAAGCCGGACAGACGGCTACACCTTC. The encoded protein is CARSRTDGYTF.

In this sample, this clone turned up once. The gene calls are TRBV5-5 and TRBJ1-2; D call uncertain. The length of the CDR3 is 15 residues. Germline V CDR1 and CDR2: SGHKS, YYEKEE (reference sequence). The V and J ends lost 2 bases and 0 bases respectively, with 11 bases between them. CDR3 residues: CASSLIVGPNYGYTF. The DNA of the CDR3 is TGTGCCAGCAGCTTAATTGTTGGGCCTAACTATGGCTACACCTTC. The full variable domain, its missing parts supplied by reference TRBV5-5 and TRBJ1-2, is DAGVTQSPTHLIKTRGQQVTLRCSPISGHKSVSWYQQVLGQGPQFIFQYYEKEERGRGNFPDRFSARQFPNYSSELNVNALLLGDSALYLCASSLIVGPNYGYTFGSGTRLTVV.

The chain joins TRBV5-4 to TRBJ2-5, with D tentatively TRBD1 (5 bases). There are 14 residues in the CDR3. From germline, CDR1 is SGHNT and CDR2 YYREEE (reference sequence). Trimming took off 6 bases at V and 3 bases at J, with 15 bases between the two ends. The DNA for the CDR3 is TGTGCCAGCACCAAGATTGGGGCAAAAGAGACCCAGTACTTC. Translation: CASTKIGAKETQYF.

The CDR3 DNA is TGCGCCAGCAGTGAGTCGGGGCAGGGGGCCCCGAACACTGAAGCTTTCTTT. It translates to CASSESGQGAPNTEAFF. The chain links TRBV10-2 to TRBJ1-1, with 8 bases fitting TRBD1. V dropped 0 bases and J dropped 1; count of bases not matched to a gene: 7. This CDR3 is 17 amino acids long. The germline CDR1 and CDR2 sequences are WSHSY and SAAADI.

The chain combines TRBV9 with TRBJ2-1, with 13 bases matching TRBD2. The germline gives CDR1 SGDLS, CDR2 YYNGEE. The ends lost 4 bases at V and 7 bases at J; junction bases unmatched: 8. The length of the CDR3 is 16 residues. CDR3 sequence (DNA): TGTGCCAGCAGCCCCCTTACTAGCGGGAGGGGGAATGAGCAGTTCTTC. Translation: CASSPLTSGRGNEQFF.

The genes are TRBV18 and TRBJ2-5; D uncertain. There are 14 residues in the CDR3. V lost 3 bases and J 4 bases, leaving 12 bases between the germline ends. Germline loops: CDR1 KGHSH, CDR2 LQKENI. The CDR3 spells CASSPRITRETQYF. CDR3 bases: TGTGCCAGCTCACCCCGTATCACTCGAGAGACCCAGTACTTC.

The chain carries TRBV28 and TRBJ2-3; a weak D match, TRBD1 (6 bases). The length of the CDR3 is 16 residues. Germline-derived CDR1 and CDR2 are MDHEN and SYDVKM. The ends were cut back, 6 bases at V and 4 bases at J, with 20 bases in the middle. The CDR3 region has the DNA TGTGCCAGCAGCTCCCCACAGGGCGCAGGGGCAGATACGCAGTATTTT. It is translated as CASSSPQGAGADTQYF.

The CDR3 coding sequence is TGTGCCAGCAAAAACGACAGGGGGTATGGCTACACCTTC. As protein: CASKNDRGYGYTF. This chain uses TRBV6-5 with TRBJ1-2; 9 bases map to TRBD1. The CDR3 loop spans 13 amino acids. V lost 7 bases, J lost 5 bases, and 5 bases stayed unmatched. The germline CDR1 and CDR2 sequences are MNHEY and SVGAGI.

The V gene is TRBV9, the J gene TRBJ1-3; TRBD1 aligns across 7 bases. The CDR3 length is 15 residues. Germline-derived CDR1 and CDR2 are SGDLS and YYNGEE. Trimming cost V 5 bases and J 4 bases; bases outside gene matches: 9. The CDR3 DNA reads TGTGCCAGCAGTGAAACGACAGGGAGGGGAAACACCATATATTTT. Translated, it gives CASSETTGRGNTIYF.

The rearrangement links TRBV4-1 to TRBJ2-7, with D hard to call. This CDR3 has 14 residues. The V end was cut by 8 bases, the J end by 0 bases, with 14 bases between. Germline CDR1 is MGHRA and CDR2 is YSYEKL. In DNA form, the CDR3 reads TGCGCCAGCGGTCACATACTAAGCTCCTACGAGCAGTACTTC. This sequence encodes CASGHILSSYEQYF.

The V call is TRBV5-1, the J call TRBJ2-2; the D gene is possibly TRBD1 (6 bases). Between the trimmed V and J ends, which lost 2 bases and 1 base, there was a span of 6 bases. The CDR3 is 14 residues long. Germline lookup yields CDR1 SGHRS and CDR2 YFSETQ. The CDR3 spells CASSLGGNTGELFF. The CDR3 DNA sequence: TGCGCCAGCAGCTTAGGGGGGAACACCGGGGAGCTGTTTTTT.

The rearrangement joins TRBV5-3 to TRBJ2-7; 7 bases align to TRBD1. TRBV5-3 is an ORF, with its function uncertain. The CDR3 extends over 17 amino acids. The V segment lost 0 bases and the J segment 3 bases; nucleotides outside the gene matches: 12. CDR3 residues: CARSLATGQTDHYEQYF. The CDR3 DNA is TGTGCCAGAAGCTTGGCTACGGGACAGACCGACCACTACGAGCAGTACTTC.

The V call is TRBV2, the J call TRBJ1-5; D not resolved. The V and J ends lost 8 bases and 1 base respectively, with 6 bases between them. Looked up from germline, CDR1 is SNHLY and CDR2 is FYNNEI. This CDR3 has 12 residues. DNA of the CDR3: TGTGCCAGCTCGGACAGCAATCAGCCCCAGCATTTT. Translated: CASSDSNQPQHF.